This T cell receptor (beta chain) was documented in a study of blood T cell repertoires in COVID-19. Assay used: immunoSEQ multiplex PCR; TCRdb lists only in-frame clones, some missing. Among under 200,000 clones listed, 80% to 90% were seen once. The specimen sequenced was peripheral blood. The sequence derives from a woman in her 70s with COVID-19, enrolled during active disease.

CDR3 residues: CASSGWDRGRRGYTF. The CDR3 nucleotides are TGTGCCAGCAGTGGTTGGGACAGGGGGAGACGTGGCTACACCTTC. This chain uses TRBV25-1 with TRBJ1-2; 11 bases agree with TRBD1. V gave up 4 bases and J gave up 7 bases; unmatched junction bases: 8. CDR3 length equals 15 residues. Germline V gene data show CDR1 as MGHDK and CDR2 as SYGVNS.